Listed here are 11 T cell receptor beta chains from one sample, sequenced in a study of cytomegalovirus exposure and HLA in healthy donors listed by TCRdb under 2017. The library was made by the immunoSEQ multiplex PCR assay. For the multiplex PCR, a mixture combining 60 forward primers for TCR Vbeta segments and 13 reverse primers for TCR Jbeta segments was used. Drawn from immuneACCESS, this table holds only the in-frame rearrangements with V and J called that TCRdb kept. Clones are partly lost; checked studies trace under half to an unresolved V gene and leave the rest unexplained. In this sample the table shows approximately 200,000 clones, more than 75% of which occur a single time. Of the sample, about 1.2% is held by the ten largest clones. The sequenced sample consisted of PBMCs. The receptors were gathered from a human donor in good health.

The chain joins TRBV2 to TRBJ1-1, with 9 bases aligning to TRBD1. This CDR3 region has 15 residues. V was pared by 4 bases and J by 1 base, with 4 bases of the junction left unmatched. Germline V gives CDR1 SNHLY, CDR2 FYNNEI. CDR3 in amino acids: CASSARQGENTEAFF. The DNA for the CDR3 is TGTGCCAGCAGTGCAAGACAGGGGGAGAACACTGAAGCTTTCTTT.

The chain's CDR3 is CASSYSREGSGNEQFF. CDR3 bases: TGTGCCAGCAGTTACAGCCGGGAGGGATCGGGGAATGAGCAGTTCTTC. This rearrangement joins TRBV6-5 to TRBJ2-1, with TRBD2 identical over 8 bases. Trimming removed 2 bases from V and 7 bases from J; junction bases left unmatched: 10. CDR3 length: 16 residues. The germline CDR1 and CDR2 sequences are MNHEY and SVGAGI.

The chain recombines TRBV11-3 with TRBJ2-5; TRBD2 matches at 11 bases. V gave up 5 bases and J gave up 5 bases; unmatched junction bases: 13. This CDR3 has 17 amino acids. Germline CDR1 and CDR2: SGHNT and YENEEA. The CDR3 DNA reads TGTGCCAGCAGCCAAGGGCTAGCGGGAGGTCAGCGTGAGACCCAGTACTTC. This codes for CASSQGLAGGQRETQYF.

This clone was counted once. The chain combines TRBV27 with TRBJ2-5, with a weak D call TRBD2 (5 bases). The CDR3 loop spans 14 amino acids. CDR1 and CDR2 (germline): MNHEY, SMNVEV (reference sequence). The V gene lost 0 bases and the J gene lost 9 bases, with 14 bases spanning the gap. The DNA for the CDR3 is TGTGCCAGCAGTTTATCAGGACTTGAGAGATCCCAGTACTTC. It codes for CASSLSGLERSQYF.

The chain recombines TRBV7-2 with TRBJ2-3; 7 positions match TRBD2. V dropped 1 base and J dropped 7; count of bases not matched to a gene: 8. Germline CDR1 and CDR2: SGHTA and FQGNSA. The CDR3 consists of 15 residues. The CDR3 sequence: CASSLDGGGPNTQYF. CDR3 nucleotides: TGTGCCAGCAGCTTAGATGGGGGAGGGCCGAATACGCAGTATTTT.

This chain links TRBV6-5 with TRBJ1-2; 9 bases fit TRBD1. The V segment lost 8 bases and the J segment 5 bases; nucleotides outside the gene matches: 12. Germline values: CDR1 MNHEY, CDR2 SVGAGI. CDR3 length: 15 residues. For the CDR3, the DNA is TGTGCCAGCCTAGGGACAGGGAAAAGAGGGTATGGCTACACCTTC. It yields the protein CASLGTGKRGYGYTF.

This clone was counted once. V is TRBV10-3 and J is TRBJ2-7; 8 nucleotides align to TRBD1. The junction had 17 bases not matched to a gene; V was cut back by 6 bases and J by 4 bases. Per germline, CDR1 ENHRY and CDR2 SYGVKD. The CDR3 loop spans 17 amino acids. CDR3 sequence: CAISSQGGRGLSYEQYF. CDR3 nucleotides: TGTGCCATCAGCTCACAGGGGGGCAGGGGGCTTTCGTACGAGCAGTACTTC.

This chain links TRBV5-8 with TRBJ1-5; TRBD1 matches 10 bases. The CDR3 is made up of 13 amino acids. Germline V gene data show CDR1 as SGHTS and CDR2 as YDEGEE. Germline trimming cut 4 bases from V and 6 bases from J; bases unmatched to any gene: 1. The CDR3 sequence is CASSGTGVQPQHF. CDR3 DNA: TGTGCCAGCAGCGGGACAGGGGTTCAGCCCCAGCATTTT. The variable domain in full, completed from reference TRBV5-8 and TRBJ1-5, reads EAGVTQSPTHLIKTRGQQATLRCSPISGHTSVYWYQQALGLGLQFLLWYDEGEERNRGNFPPRFSGRQFPNYSSELNVNALELEDSALYLCASSGTGVQPQHFGDGTRLSIL.

The chain carries TRBV7-9 and TRBJ2-7, with 10 bases fitting TRBD1. Germline CDR1 and CDR2: SEHNR and FQNEAQ (reference sequence). J gave up 5 bases and V 5 bases, and 12 bases lay outside the gene matches. This CDR3 has 16 residues. CDR3 nucleotide sequence: TGTGCCAGCAGCCCTTATCCGGGACAGGGGTTGAACGAGCAGTACTTC. Translating it yields CASSPYPGQGLNEQYF.

The CDR3 loop reads CAIRRLAGVDEQFF. The CDR3 DNA reads TGTGCCATCAGGAGACTAGCGGGAGTGGATGAGCAGTTCTTC. The chain combines TRBV10-3 with TRBJ2-1; 12 bases map to TRBD2. The junction had 5 bases not matched to a gene; V was cut back by 6 bases and J by 8 bases. The length of the CDR3 is 14 residues. Germline V lookup: CDR1 ENHRY, CDR2 SYGVKD.

The J gene is TRBJ1-1, the V gene TRBV7-2; no definite D call. Per the germline V gene, CDR1 is SGHTA and CDR2 is FQGNSA. The ends were cut back, 1 base at V and 1 base at J, with 10 bases in the middle. The CDR3 loop spans 15 amino acids. The CDR3 DNA reads TGTGCCAGCAGCTTAGACAGCCTGGAGAACACTGAAGCTTTCTTT. The encoded protein is CASSLDSLENTEAFF.